Each of the 12 T cell receptor beta chains below was sequenced from the same sample in a study of preoperative IRX-2 immunotherapy in early breast cancer. Treatment defined: preoperative locoregional IRX-2 cytokine immunotherapy. Only in-frame clones appear in the TCRdb table, and some are missing; sequencing was by immunoSEQ multiplex PCR. The sample yields under 50,000 clones, roughly 82% seen once. The sequencing used lymph node tissue, collected after IRX-2 immunotherapy. All receptors come from a human donor with breast cancer.

The CDR3 DNA sequence: TGTGCCATCAGTGAGTCGAATCCAGGCCTATTAGGCACTGAAGCTTTCTTT. Its translation: CAISESNPGLLGTEAFF. The chain joins TRBV10-3 to TRBJ1-1; D is unclear. The CDR3 is 17 amino acids. Germline loops: CDR1 ENHRY, CDR2 SYGVKD. The V end lost 0 bases, the J end lost 4 bases, and 18 bases lay between the germline ends.

The chain couples TRBV7-6 to TRBJ1-1, with TRBD1 matching 7 bases. CDR1 and CDR2 (germline): SGHVS, FNYEAQ. The CDR3 is 14 residues long. V lost 1 base, J lost 3 bases, and 2 bases stayed unmatched. The CDR3 DNA reads TGTGCCAGCAGCTTAGAAGGGGGCTACACTGAAGCTTTCTTT. Translating it yields CASSLEGGYTEAFF.

The chain employs TRBV10-3 and TRBJ1-5; D is unclear. V lost 0 bases and J 4 bases, leaving 13 bases between the germline ends. The CDR3 contains 16 residues. Germline values: CDR1 ENHRY, CDR2 SYGVKD. CDR3 sequence (DNA): TGTGCCATCAGTGAGTCGAGGCAAGCCCAAAATCAGCCCCAGCATTTT. Translated: CAISESRQAQNQPQHF.

This chain links TRBV15 with TRBJ1-5; 7 nucleotides align to TRBD1. From germline, CDR1 is LNHNV and CDR2 YYDKDF (reference sequence). Trimming cost V 1 base and J 4 bases; bases outside gene matches: 1. This CDR3 region has 14 residues. The CDR3 bases are TGTGCCACCAGCAGAGTCAGGGGGAATCAGCCCCAGCATTTT. As protein: CATSRVRGNQPQHF.

The rearrangement uses TRBV6-7 and TRBJ2-7, with 8 bases identical to TRBD1. TRBV6-7 is known as an ORF, though its function is uncertain. Germline trimming cut 5 bases from V and 3 bases from J; bases unmatched to any gene: 9. The CDR3 contains 15 residues. The CDR3 region has the DNA TGTGCCAGCAGTACCGGGACAGGAGTAAACTACGAGCAGTACTTC. This encodes CASSTGTGVNYEQYF.

This clone was observed a single time. The rearrangement links TRBV6-8 to TRBJ1-2, with D maybe TRBD1 (5 bases). The CDR3 length is 14 residues. Looked up from germline, CDR1 is MNHGY and CDR2 is SAAAGT. V was trimmed by 1 base and J by 7 bases, leaving 13 bases between them. In DNA form, the CDR3 reads TGTGCCAGCAGTTACTTTCAGGGATCGAGTGGCTACACCTTC. It is translated as CASSYFQGSSGYTF.

The V and J genes are TRBV1 and TRBJ2-7; the DNA was not used to check the table's D call, TRBD1. TRBV1 corresponds to a pseudogene. This CDR3 is 19 amino acids long. As DNA, the CDR3 is TGCGCCAGCAGCCAAGTACATACCGGGACACCAATCCTCTCCTACGAGCAGTACTTC. This gives the protein CASSQVHTGTPILSYEQYF.

The chain employs TRBV11-3 and TRBJ1-5; D gene unclear. V gave up 4 bases and J gave up 4 bases, with 11 bases separating them. The CDR3 extends over 14 amino acids. The V gene's germline CDR1 is SGHNT and CDR2 YENEEA. CDR3 amino acids: CASSSDGRNQPQHF. DNA of the CDR3: TGTGCCAGCAGCTCGGACGGGCGGAATCAGCCCCAGCATTTT.

The chain has TRBV28 and TRBJ1-5; the D is unclear. The CDR3 extends over 16 amino acids. V was pared by 3 bases and J by 4 bases, with 16 bases between. Germline V gene lookup returns CDR1 MDHEN and CDR2 SYDVKM. This CDR3 is CASSFLEQSGNQPQHF. The CDR3 coding sequence is TGTGCCAGCAGTTTCTTAGAGCAGTCGGGGAATCAGCCCCAGCATTTT.

The chain links TRBV1 to TRBJ2-1; the table's D call TRBD2 went unverified against the DNA. TRBV1 is recorded as a pseudogene. CDR3 length: 17 amino acids. CDR3 in DNA: TGCGCCAGCAGCCAAGGCGGGGGCAGGAGCTCCTACAATGAGCAGTTCTTC. Its protein is CASSQGGGRSSYNEQFF.

The chain uses TRBV6-8 and TRBJ1-5; tentatively, D is TRBD1 (6 bases). This CDR3 spans 13 amino acids. The germline V and J ends were trimmed by 5 bases and 6 bases, with 11 bases remaining between them. CDR1 and CDR2 from the germline V gene are MNHGY and SAAAGT. The CDR3 region has the DNA TGTGCCAGCAGTGAGATACAGGGTCAGCCCCAGCATTTT. Translation: CASSEIQGQPQHF.

The V and J genes are TRBV11-3 and TRBJ1-4, with unresolved D. Germline V lookup: CDR1 SGHNT, CDR2 YENEEA. Trimming left V 7 bases short and J 9 bases short, with 18 bases between. This CDR3 contains 14 residues. The CDR3 reads CASTPREGWKKLFF. CDR3 in DNA: TGTGCCAGCACCCCGCGGGAGGGCTGGAAAAAACTGTTTTTT. Looking up the rest from reference TRBV11-3 and TRBJ1-4 gives the full variable domain: EAGVVQSPRYKIIEKKQPVAFWCNPISGHNTLYWYLQNLGQGPELLIRYENEEAVDDSQLPKDRFSAERLKGVDSTLKIQPAELGDSAVYLCASTPREGWKKLFFGSGTQLSVL.